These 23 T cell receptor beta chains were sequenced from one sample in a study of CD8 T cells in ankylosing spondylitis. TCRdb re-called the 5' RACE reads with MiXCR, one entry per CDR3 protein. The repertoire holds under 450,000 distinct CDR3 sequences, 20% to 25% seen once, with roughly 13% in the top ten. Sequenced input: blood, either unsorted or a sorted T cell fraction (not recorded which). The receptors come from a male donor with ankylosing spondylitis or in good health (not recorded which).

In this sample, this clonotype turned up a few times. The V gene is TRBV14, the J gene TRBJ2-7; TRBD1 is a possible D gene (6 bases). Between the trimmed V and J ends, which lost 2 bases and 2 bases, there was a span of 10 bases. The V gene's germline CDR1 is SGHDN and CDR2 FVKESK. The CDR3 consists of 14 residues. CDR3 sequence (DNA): TGTGCCAGCAGCCAACTAGGGGGAGCCTACGAGCAGTACTTC. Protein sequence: CASSQLGGAYEQYF. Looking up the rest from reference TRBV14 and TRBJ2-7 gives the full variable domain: EAGVTQFPSHSVIEKGQTVTLRCDPISGHDNLYWYRRVMGKEIKFLLHFVKESKQDESGMPNNRFLAERTGGTYSTLKVQPAELEDSGVYFCASSQLGGAYEQYFGPGTRLTVT.

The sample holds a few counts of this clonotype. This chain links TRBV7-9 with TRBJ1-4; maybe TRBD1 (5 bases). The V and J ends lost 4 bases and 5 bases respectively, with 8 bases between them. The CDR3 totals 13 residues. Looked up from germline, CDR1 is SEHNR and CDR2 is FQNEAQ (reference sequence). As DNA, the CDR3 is TGTGCCAGCAGCTGGGGGGGGAATGAAAAACTGTTTTTT. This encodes CASSWGGNEKLFF.

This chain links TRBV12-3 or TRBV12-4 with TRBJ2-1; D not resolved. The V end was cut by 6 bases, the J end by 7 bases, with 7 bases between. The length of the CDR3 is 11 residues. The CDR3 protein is CASRWGNEQFF. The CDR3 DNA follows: TGTGCCAGCAGGTGGGGTAATGAGCAGTTCTTC.

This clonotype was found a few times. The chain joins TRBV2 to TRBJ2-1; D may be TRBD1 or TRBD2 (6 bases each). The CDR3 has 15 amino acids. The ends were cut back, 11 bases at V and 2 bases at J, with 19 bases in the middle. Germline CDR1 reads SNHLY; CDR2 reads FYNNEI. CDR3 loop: CARGLGGRAYNEQFF. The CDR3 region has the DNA TGTGCCCGTGGTTTGGGGGGCCGGGCCTACAATGAGCAGTTCTTC.

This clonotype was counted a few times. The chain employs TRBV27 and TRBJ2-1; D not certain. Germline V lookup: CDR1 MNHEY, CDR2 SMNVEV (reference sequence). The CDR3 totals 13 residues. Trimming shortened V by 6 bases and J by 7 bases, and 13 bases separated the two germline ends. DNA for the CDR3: TGTGCCAGCAGCCATTCAATCGCTAATGAGCAGTTCTTC. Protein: CASSHSIANEQFF.

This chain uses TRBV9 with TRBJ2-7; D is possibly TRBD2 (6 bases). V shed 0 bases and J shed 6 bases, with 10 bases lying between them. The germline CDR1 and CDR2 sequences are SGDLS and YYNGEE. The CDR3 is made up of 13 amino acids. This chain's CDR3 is CASSVDGGSEQYF. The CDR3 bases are TGTGCCAGCAGCGTAGATGGGGGGTCCGAGCAGTACTTC.

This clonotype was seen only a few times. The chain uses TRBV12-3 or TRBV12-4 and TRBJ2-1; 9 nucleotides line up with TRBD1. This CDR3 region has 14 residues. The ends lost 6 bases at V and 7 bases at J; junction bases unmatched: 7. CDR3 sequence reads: CASRYRGRENEQFF. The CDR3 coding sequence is TGTGCCAGCAGATACAGGGGGCGGGAAAATGAGCAGTTCTTC.

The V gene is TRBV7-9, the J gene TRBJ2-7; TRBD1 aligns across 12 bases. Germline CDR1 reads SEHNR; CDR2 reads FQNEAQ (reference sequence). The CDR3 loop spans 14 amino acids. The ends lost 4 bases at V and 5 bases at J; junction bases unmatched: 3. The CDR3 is CASSSGQGANEQYF. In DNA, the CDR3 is TGTGCCAGCAGCTCGGGACAGGGGGCGAACGAGCAGTACTTC.

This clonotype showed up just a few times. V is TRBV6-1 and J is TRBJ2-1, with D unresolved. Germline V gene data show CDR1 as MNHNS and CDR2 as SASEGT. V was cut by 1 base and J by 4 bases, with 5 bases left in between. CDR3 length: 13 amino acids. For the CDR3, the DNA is TGTGCCAGCAGTGAAGGTCCATACAATGAGCAGTTCTTC. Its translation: CASSEGPYNEQFF.

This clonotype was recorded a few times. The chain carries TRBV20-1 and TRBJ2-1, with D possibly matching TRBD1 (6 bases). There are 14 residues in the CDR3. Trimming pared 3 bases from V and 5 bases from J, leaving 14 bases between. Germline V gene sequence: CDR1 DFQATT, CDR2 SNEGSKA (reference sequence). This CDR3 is CSARDFWGHNEQFF. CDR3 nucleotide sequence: TGCAGTGCTAGGGACTTTTGGGGGCACAATGAGCAGTTCTTC.

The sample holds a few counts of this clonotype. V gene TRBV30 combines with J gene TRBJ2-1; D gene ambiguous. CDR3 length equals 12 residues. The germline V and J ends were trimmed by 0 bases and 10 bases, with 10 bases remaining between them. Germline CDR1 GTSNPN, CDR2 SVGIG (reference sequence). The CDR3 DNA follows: TGTGCCTGGAGTGTGCGTTCAGACGAGCAGTTCTTC. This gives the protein CAWSVRSDEQFF.

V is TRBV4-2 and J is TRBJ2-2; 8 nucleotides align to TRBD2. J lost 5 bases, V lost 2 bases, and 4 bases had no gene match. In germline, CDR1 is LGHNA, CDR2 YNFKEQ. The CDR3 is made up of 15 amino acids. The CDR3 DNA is TGTGCCAGCAGCCAATCTAGCGGGCTGACCGGGGAGCTGTTTTTT. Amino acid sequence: CASSQSSGLTGELFF.

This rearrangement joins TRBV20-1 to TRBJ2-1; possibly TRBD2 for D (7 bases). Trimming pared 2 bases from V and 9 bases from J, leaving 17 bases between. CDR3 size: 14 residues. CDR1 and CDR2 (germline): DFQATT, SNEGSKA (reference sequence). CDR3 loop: CSARSGGGGPEQFF. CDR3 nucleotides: TGCAGTGCTAGATCTGGAGGGGGGGGCCCTGAGCAGTTCTTC.

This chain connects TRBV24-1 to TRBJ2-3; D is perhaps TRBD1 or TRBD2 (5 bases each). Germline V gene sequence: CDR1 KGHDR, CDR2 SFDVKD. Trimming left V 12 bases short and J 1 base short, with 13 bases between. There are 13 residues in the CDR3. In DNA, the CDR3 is TGTGCCTCTCGTGGGACCGGCACAGATACGCAGTATTTT. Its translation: CASRGTGTDTQYF.

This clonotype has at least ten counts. The CDR3 spells CSVEKGPNTEAFF. CDR3 nucleotide sequence: TGCAGCGTTGAGAAGGGACCAAACACTGAAGCTTTCTTT. J is TRBJ1-1 and V is TRBV29-1; possible D gene TRBD1, 5 bases. Germline V CDR1 and CDR2: SQVTM, ANQGSEA. The ends were cut back, 3 bases at V and 2 bases at J, with 10 bases in the middle. The CDR3 runs 13 residues.

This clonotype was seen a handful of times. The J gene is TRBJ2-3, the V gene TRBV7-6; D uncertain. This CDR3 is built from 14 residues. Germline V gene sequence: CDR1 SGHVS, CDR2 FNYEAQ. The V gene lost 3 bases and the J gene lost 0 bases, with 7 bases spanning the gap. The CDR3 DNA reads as TGTGCCAGCAGCTTTCGACATAGCACAGATACGCAGTATTTT. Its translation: CASSFRHSTDTQYF.

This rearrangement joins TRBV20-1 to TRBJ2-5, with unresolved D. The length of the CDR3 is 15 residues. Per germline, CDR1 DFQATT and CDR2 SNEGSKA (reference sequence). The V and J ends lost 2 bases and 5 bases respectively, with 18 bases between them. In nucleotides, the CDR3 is TGCAGTGCTAGACCAATCATTAGGATGCGGGAGACCCAGTACTTC. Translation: CSARPIIRMRETQYF.

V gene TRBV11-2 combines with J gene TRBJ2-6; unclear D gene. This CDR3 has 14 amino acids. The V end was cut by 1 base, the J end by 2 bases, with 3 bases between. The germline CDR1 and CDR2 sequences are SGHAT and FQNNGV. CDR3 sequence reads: CASSLAAGANVLTF. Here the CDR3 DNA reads TGTGCCAGCAGCTTAGCGGCTGGGGCCAACGTCCTGACTTTC.

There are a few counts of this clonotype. CDR3 DNA sequence: TGTGCCAGCAGCTTAGCGCAGGGGATGACCGGGGAGCTGTTTTTT. This codes for CASSLAQGMTGELFF. This rearrangement joins TRBV7-9 to TRBJ2-2; possible D gene TRBD1, 6 bases. In germline, CDR1 is SEHNR, CDR2 FQNEAQ (reference sequence). V lost 0 bases, J lost 5 bases, and 10 bases lay in between. The CDR3 loop spans 15 amino acids.

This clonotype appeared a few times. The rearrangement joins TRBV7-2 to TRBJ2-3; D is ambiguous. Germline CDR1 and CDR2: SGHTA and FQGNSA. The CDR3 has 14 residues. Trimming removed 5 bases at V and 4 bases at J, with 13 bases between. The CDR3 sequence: CASSPRLVSDTQYF. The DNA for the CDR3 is TGTGCCAGCAGCCCCCGGCTAGTTTCAGATACGCAGTATTTT.

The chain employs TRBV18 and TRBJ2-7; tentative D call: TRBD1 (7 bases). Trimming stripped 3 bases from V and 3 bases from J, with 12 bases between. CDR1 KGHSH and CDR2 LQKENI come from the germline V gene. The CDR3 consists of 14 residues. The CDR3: CASSPSGGIYEQYF. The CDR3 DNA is TGTGCCAGCTCACCGTCAGGGGGGATCTACGAGCAGTACTTC.

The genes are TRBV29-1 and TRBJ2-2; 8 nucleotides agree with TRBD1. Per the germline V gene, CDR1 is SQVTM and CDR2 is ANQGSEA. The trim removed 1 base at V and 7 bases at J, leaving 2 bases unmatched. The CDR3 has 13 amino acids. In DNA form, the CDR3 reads TGCAGCGTTGAAGGACAGGGGATCGGGGAGCTGTTTTTT. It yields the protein CSVEGQGIGELFF.

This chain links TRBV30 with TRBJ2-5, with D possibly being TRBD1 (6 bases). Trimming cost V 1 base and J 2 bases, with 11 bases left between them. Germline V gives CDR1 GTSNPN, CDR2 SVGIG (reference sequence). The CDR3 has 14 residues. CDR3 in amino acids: CAWSAGVGQETQYF. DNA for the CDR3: TGTGCCTGGAGTGCAGGGGTCGGACAAGAGACCCAGTACTTC. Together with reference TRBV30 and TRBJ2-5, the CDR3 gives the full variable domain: SQTIHQWPATLVQPVGSPLSLECTVEGTSNPNLYWYRQAAGRGLQLLFYSVGIGQISSEVPQNLSASRPQDRQFILSSKKLLLSDSGFYLCAWSAGVGQETQYFGPGTRLLVL.